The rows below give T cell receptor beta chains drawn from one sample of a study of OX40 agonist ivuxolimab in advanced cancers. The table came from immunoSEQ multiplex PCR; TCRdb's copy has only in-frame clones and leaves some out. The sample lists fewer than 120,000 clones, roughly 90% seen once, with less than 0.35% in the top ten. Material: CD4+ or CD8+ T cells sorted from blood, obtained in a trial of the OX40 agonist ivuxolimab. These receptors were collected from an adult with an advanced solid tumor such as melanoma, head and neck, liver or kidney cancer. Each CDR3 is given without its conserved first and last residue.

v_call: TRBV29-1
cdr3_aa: SVVSSYEQY

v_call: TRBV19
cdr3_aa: ASSIRRTAYEQY

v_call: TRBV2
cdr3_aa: ASSKEGEEQF

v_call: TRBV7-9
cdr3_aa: ASSLTGTGGRGEQY

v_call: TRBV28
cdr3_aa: ASTLAGDAYNEQF

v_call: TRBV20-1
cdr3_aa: SARLGVGIH

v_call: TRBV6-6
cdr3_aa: ASSYGQGNNQPQH

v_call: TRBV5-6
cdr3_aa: ASSRYTEETQY

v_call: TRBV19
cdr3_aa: ASKPPTGVGYGYT

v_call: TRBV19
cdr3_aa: ASSRQGADGYT

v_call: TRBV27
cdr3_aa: ASSHNSGTSYNEQF

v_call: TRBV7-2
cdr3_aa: ASSLIEHYGYT

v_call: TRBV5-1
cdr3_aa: ASSLGLGSYEQY

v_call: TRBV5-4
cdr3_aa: ASSYGGTAPNYGYT

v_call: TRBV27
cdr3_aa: ASSLEGRGNSYNSPLH

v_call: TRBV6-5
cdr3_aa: ASSPGLAVEQY

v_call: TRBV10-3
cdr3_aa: AMSGLAGENEQF

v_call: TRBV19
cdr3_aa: ASSIGDRDNEQF

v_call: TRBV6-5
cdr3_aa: ASSYLAGVKNIQY

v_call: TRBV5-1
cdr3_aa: ASSIGLAGGEVNNEQF

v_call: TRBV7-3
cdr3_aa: ASSLELWTAGQPQH

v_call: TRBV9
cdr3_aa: ASSPRVAGGRNEQF

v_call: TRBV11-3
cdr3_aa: ASSLGTLNTEAF

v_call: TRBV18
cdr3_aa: ASSPLGKGTEAF

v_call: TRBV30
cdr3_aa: AWSVHGGGETQY

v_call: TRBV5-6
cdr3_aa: ASSLWVGNYGYT

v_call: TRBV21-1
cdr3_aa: AIQHARNTIY

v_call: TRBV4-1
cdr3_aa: ASSQDGGIGNQPQH

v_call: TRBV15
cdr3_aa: ATSRWTEEYGYT